The present TCR beta chain was sequenced within a study of radiation and T cells in renal cell carcinoma (dated by TCRdb to 2018 to 2020). A note on the overall study: Samples came from a clinical trial, in which primary renal cell carcinomas received 15 Gy stereotactic body radiation therapy followed by nephrectomy 4 weeks later. A total of around 50 samples underwent TCR beta sequencing, made up of roughly 26 tumors and about 27 peripheral blood samples. Across all 50 or so samples, 4,016,671 unique CDR3 nucleotide sequences, encoding 2,658,974 unique CDR3 amino acid sequences, were identified. Here is what the overall study found, with its caveats: Dynamics of the blood repertoire were not tracked past 4 weeks after treatment. Because pretreatment tumor biopsies were not available, the baseline intratumoral presence of clonotypes could not be determined. The single-armed trial design could not address effects of radiation dose or scheduling on the TCR repertoire. An increase in top tumor clonotypes in blood was observed from baseline to 2 weeks post-radiation, followed by contraction by 4 weeks, which was taken to suggest transient expansion of tumor-resident clones.

The sample's time point label, decoded: baseline pretreatment blood. The treatment or condition label corresponds to: 15 Gy SBRT to primary tumor, nephrectomy 4 weeks later. To follow tumor-enriched clonotypes, serial peripheral blood was collected from radiation-treated patients at baseline and at 2 weeks and 4 weeks after SBRT. Every patient had renal cell carcinoma of clear cell pathology. Genomic DNA for TCR sequencing was prepared using the QIAamp DNA Blood Mini Kit (Qiagen). Only samples passing all quality control checks were included in the analyses. For this clone: This clone's antigen is unknown. No base quality information exists; no much larger clone differs at one position.

The immunoSEQ kit was used, according to the manufacturer's recommendations, to generate TCR beta libraries from genomic DNA. Library preparation used a first multiplex PCR with proprietary primers, then a second PCR adding unique barcodes, with bead cleanups after each round. Each sample batch included a kit-provided positive control reaction and a negative control reaction. The final libraries underwent checking on an Agilent 4200 TapeStation D1000 ScreenTape, volumetric pooling, and quantification by qPCR. Sequencing was performed on an Illumina NextSeq500 using a MidOutput 150-cycle cartridge, with 156 Read1 cycles, 15 Index1 cycles, and the kit custom primers. The pooled library was loaded at around 1.1 pM with a roughly 22% PhiX control spike-in. Per the source publication's procedure: Vendor-processed data were analyzed in R, with a clonotype defined as all T cells sharing the same CDR3 nucleotide sequence. In the clone abundance analyses, frequencies were normalized to the 10,000 most abundant clones in each sample. Public T cell clones, which averaged fewer than five per sample, were removed prior to analysis. An abundance difference of at least 32-fold between compartments was the criterion for calling clonotypes tumor-enriched or baseline blood-enriched. A beta-binomial differential abundance model was used to identify clonotypes that expanded or contracted between blood time points. Tumor-blood repertoire similarity was measured with the Baroni-Urbani and Buser coefficient, and group comparisons used two-tailed Wilcoxon tests in R. TCRdb re-hosts the immuneACCESS table, in-frame sequences only. Its copies lack some clones; in the studies checked, an unresolved V gene accounts for under half of them, and the cause for the rest is not known. For V, J and clone size, that table is used; D and trimming come from the DNA. In this sample the table shows 130,000 or so clones, around four fifths of which occur a single time. The ten largest clones represent roughly 23% of the sample.

The junction carries 16 bases between V and J, which are trimmed by 7 bases and 7 bases respectively. From the cysteine through the phenylalanine, the CDR3 covers 14 amino acids. The only DNA kept is the CDR3, 42 bases in frame from the first base. CDR1 is given as MNHEY and CDR2 as SMNVEV, both from the germline V gene (reference sequence). Specimen: blood, collected from a patient whose treatment included radiotherapy and nephrectomy. The chain links TRBV27 with TRBJ1-4; matching of 5 bases hints at TRBD1 as the D gene. The origin of this receptor is a woman between 45 and 60 years old with renal cell carcinoma. The nucleotides are TGTGCCAGCAAACCCGACAGCGGGGGTGAAAAACTGTTTTTT. It specifies CASKPDSGGEKLFF.